The T cell receptor beta chain under discussion was sequenced for a study of T-cell reconstitution after alpha-beta-depleted transplantation in children. Study-wide findings and caveats: From surviving recipient T cells and thymic progenitors came the high day-60 TCRbeta diversity observed in some patients. Several hundred expanded graft clones reportedly were the source of alpha-beta T cells about two months after transplant.

TCRbeta library construction was performed incorporating unique molecular identifiers. TCRdb analysed the PCR reads with MiXCR anew, one entry per CDR3 protein. Of approximately 1,000,000 distinct CDR3 sequences detected, about 30% appear once; the ten largest clones hold 28%. As concerns this clonotype: Its specificity is unknown.

With 5 bases clipped from V and 8 bases from J, the junction kept 13 bases outside the gene matches. The germline V gene has CDR1 GTSNPN and CDR2 SVGIG (reference sequence). The CDR3 has 15 residues. The sequence was collected from a boy less than two years old who had a stem cell transplant for SCID, so the T cells may come from the graft donor. The sequencing used PBMCs, mostly from graft donor cells, collected 360 days after TCRalphabeta/CD19-depleted stem cell transplant. The chain recombines TRBV30 with TRBJ2-1; TRBD2 matches at 9 bases. As DNA, the CDR3 is TGTGCCTGGGACTCTAGCGGGGTAGGCTGGGATGAGCAGTTCTTC. Translated: CAWDSSGVGWDEQFF.